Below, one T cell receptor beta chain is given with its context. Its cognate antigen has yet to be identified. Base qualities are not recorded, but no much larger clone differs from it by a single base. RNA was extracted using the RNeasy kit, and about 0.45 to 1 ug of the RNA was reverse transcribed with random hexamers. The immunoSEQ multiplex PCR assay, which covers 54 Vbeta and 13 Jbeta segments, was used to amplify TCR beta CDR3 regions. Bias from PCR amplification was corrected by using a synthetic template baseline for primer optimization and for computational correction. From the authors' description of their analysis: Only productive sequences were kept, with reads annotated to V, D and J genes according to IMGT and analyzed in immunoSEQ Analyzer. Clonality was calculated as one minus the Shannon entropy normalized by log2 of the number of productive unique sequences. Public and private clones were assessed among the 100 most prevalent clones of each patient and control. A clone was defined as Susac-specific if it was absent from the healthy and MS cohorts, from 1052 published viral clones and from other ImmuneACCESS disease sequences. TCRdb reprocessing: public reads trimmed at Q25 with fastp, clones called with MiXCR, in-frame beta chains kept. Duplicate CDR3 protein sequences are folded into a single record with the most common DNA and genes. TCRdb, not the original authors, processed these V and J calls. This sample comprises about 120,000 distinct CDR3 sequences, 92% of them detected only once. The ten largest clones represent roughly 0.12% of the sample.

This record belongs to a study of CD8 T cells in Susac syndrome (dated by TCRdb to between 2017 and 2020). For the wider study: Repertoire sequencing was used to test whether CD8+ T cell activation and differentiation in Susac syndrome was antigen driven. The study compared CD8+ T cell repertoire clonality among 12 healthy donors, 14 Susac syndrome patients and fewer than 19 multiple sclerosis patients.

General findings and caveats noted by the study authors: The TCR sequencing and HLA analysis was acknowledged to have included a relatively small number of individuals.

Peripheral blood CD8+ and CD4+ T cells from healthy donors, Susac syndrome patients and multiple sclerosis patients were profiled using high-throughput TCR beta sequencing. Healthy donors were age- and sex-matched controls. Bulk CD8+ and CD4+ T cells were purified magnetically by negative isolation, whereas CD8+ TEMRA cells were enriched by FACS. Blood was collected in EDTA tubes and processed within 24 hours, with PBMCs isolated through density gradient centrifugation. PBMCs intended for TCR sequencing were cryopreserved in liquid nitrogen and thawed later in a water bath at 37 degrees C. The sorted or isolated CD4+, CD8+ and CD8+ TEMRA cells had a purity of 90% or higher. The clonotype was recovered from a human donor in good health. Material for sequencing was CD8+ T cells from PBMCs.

The DNA sequence follows: TGTGCCAGCAGCTCAGACGGGCTAGCGGGAGGGATAGACACCGGGGAGCTGTTTTTT. It translates as CASSSDGLAGGIDTGELFF. The chain employs TRBV7-9 and TRBJ2-2, with TRBD2 matching 12 junction bases. Clipping removes 4 bases from V and 3 bases from J, with 12 as the unmatched junction base count. For CDR1 and CDR2, the germline V gene (reference sequence) lists SEHNR and FQNEAQ. From the cysteine through the phenylalanine, the CDR3 covers 19 amino acids. Left in the record is the CDR3 DNA by itself, 57 bases read in frame from the first base.